This T cell receptor beta chain is from a study of blood T cell repertoires in COVID-19. Method: immunoSEQ multiplex PCR; TCRdb's copy keeps in-frame clones and lacks some. This table has more than 70,000 clones, 85% to 90% appearing once. The V segment lost 3 bases and the J segment 5 bases; nucleotides outside the gene matches: 6. Germline lookup yields CDR1 SQVTM and CDR2 ANQGSEA. This CDR3 has 14 residues. This clone was detected ten times or more. This TCR came from a woman of 80 years or more in a cohort sampled during active or convalescent COVID-19. Sequencing input: peripheral blood. The rearrangement uses TRBV29-1 and TRBJ1-2, with 10 bases fitting TRBD1. CDR3 sequence reads: CSVDRQGAVYGYTF. The CDR3 coding sequence is TGCAGCGTTGACAGACAGGGGGCGGTATATGGCTACACCTTC.